This TCR beta chain was recorded in a study of blood T cells in healthy people across ages. A second PCR of roughly 6 to 12 cycles used a sample-barcoded 5' primer and a J-beta primer mix. A tag from a template-switch adaptor with 12 random nucleotides marked each cDNA molecule. TCRdb called the 5' RACE reads again in MiXCR, with one record for every CDR3 protein. Of about 1,400,000 distinct CDR3 sequences listed, roughly 64% are singletons. The CDR3 extends over 15 amino acids. CDR1 and CDR2 from the germline V gene are DFQATT and SNEGSKA (reference sequence). V gave up 0 bases and J gave up 3 bases, with 14 bases separating them.

Sequencing was done on a sample of blood. This chain links TRBV20-1 with TRBJ2-5; no definite D call. The receptor was isolated from a man between 18 and 29 years old in good health. The CDR3 region has the DNA TGCAGTGCTAGAGATATTGGAAACACCAAAGAGACCCAGTACTTC. It specifies CSARDIGNTKETQYF.